The subject of this entry is one T cell receptor (beta chain). This entry is derived from a study of blood T cell repertoires in COVID-19. At the level of the study: COVID-19 samples from acute and convalescent phases originated in the United States, Italy and Spain. The analysed material was cDNA or gDNA that came from T cells, B-cell-depleted T cells, or PBMCs.

Everyone who took part was roughly 18 to 100 years old, and they came from fewer than 25 US areas. Participant reports of clinical history set cohort assignment. Libraries were prepared by immunoSEQ multiplex PCR; TCRdb keeps only in-frame clonotypes and omits some of them. The sample has hundreds of thousands of clones, around 90% seen once. The material sequenced was PBMCs or T cells enriched from blood (not recorded which). This clonotype was sampled from a woman aged 18-29 years with acute COVID-19.

Here the CDR3 reads CSVERRSLDGYTF. The CDR3 coding sequence is TGCAGCGTTGAGCGCCGGTCCCTCGATGGCTACACCTTC. The chain uses TRBV29-1 and TRBJ1-2; D is unresolved. This CDR3 is built from 13 residues. Trimming shortened V by 3 bases and J by 6 bases, and 14 bases separated the two germline ends. The germline V gene encodes CDR1 SQVTM and CDR2 ANQGSEA. Looking up the rest from reference TRBV29-1 and TRBJ1-2 gives the full variable domain: SAVISQKPSRDICQRGTSLTIQCQVDSQVTMMFWYRQQPGQSLTLIATANQGSEATYESGFVIDKFPISRPNLTFSTLTVSNMSPEDSSIYLCSVERRSLDGYTFGSGTRLTVV.